This record looks at one T cell receptor (beta chain) sequence and its context. The target of this receptor is not known. The record has no base qualities; no much larger clone is one base away. This record comes from a study of response to subunit inactivated influenza vaccine (dated by TCRdb to 2017 to 2018). About the study as a whole: The study used deep quantitative T cell receptor repertoire profiling to track responses to a trivalent subunit inactivated influenza vaccine.

Preparation of the library involved RT-PCR. The sequencer listed for this sample is Illumina HiSeq 2500. TCRdb trimmed the raw reads at Q25, called clones with MiXCR and kept productive beta chains. Here each entry gathers all rows of one CDR3 protein and keeps the most common genes and DNA. The sample table records 750,000 to 850,000 distinct CDR3 sequences; roughly 20% of these occur just once. Jointly, the top ten make up roughly a tenth of the sample. The study at large found these results: The authors suggested that each seasonal influenza vaccination may recruit only a limited number of new T cells.

This clonotype originated in a man in his forties or fifties who received an inactivated influenza vaccine. Donor details come from another sample of the same person, matched by shared clones. This specimen consisted of PBMCs from blood, obtained 5 days after vaccination.

At the DNA level, the sequence is TGTGCCAGCAGATACGGGACAGGGGGAAGAAACATTCAGTACTTC. Protein translation: CASRYGTGGRNIQYF. The V and J segments used are TRBV5-6 and TRBJ2-4, with 11 bases in between that match TRBD1. CDR1 SGHDT and CDR2 YYEEEE are derived from the germline V gene. Counted from cysteine to phenylalanine, this CDR3 has 15 amino acids. Only the CDR3 DNA stays, 45 bases, in frame from base 1. V loses 5 bases at its end and J loses 6 bases; junction bases beyond the gene matches: 7. With the rest looked up from the reference TRBV5-6 and TRBJ2-4 genes rather than sequenced, the full variable domain is DAGVTQSPTHLIKTRGQQVTLRCSPKSGHDTVSWYQQALGQGPQFIFQYYEEEERQRGNFPDRFSGHQFPNYSSELNVNALLLGDSALYLCASRYGTGGRNIQYFGAGTRLSVL.